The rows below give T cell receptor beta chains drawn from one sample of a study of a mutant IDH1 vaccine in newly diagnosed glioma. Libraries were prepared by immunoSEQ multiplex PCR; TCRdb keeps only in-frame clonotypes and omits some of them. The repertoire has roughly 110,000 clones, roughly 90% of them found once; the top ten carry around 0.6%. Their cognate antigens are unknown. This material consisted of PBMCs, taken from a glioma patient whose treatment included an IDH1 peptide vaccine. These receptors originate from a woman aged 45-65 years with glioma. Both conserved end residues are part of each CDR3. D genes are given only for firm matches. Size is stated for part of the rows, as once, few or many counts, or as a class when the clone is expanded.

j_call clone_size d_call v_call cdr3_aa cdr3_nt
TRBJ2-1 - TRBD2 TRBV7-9 CASSLKGGLAESSYNEQFF TGTGCCAGCAGCTTAAAGGGGGGACTAGCGGAAAGCTCCTACAATGAGCAGTTCTTC
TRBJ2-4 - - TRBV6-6 CASSLTRTGAKNIQYF TGTGCCAGCAGCCTTACGCGGACTGGGGCCAAAAACATTCAGTACTTC
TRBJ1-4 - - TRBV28 CASSRGGTNEKLFF TGTGCCAGCAGTCGGGGTGGGACTAATGAAAAACTGTTTTTT
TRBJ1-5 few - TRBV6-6 CASSSHNQPQHF TGTGCCAGCAGTTCTCACAATCAGCCCCAGCATTTT
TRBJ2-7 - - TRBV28 CASSFPSGDEQYF TGTGCCAGCAGTTTCCCCTCGGGGGACGAGCAGTACTTC
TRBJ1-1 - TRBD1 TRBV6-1 CASSTGTANTEAFF TGTGCCAGCAGTACCGGGACAGCGAACACTGAAGCTTTCTTT
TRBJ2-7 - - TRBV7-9 CASSLVWSGSYEQYF TGTGCCAGCAGCTTAGTATGGTCAGGATCCTACGAGCAGTACTTC
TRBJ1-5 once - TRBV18 CASSPSGAGNQPQHF TGTGCCAGCTCACCTTCCGGGGCGGGCAATCAGCCCCAGCATTTT
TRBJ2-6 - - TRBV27 CASSPRVGSSGANVLTF TGTGCCAGCAGTCCCAGGGTGGGGAGCTCTGGGGCCAACGTCCTGACTTTC
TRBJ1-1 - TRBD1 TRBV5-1 CASTWDLGQGSMNTEAFF TGCGCCAGCACCTGGGACCTCGGACAGGGGTCCATGAACACTGAAGCTTTCTTT
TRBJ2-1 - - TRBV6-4 CASSDSVSREQFF TGTGCCAGCAGTGATTCGGTGAGTCGTGAGCAGTTCTTC
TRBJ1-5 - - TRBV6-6 CASSYKNSNQPQHF TGTGCCAGCAGTTACAAGAATAGCAATCAGCCCCAGCATTTT
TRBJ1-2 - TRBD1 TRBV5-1 CASSLDPTGVGYTF TGCGCCAGCAGCTTGGACCCGACAGGGGTGGGCTACACCTTC
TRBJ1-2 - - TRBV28 CASNPGANYGYTF TGTGCCAGCAACCCAGGGGCCAACTATGGCTACACCTTC
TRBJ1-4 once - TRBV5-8 CASSLVGRVNEKLFF TGTGCCAGCAGCTTGGTCGGCAGGGTTAATGAAAAACTGTTTTTT
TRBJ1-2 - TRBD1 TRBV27 CASSLQTGNGYTF TGTGCCAGCAGTTTACAGACAGGGAATGGCTACACCTTC
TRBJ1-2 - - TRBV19 CASSILTGLVDGYTF TGTGCCAGTAGTATCCTTACAGGGTTAGTGGATGGCTACACCTTC
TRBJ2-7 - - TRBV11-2 CASSPTQLGPYEQYF TGTGCCAGCAGCCCGACGCAATTAGGTCCCTACGAGCAGTACTTC
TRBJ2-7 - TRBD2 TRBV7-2 CASNRREGEQYF TGTGCCAGCAACAGACGGGAGGGCGAGCAGTACTTC
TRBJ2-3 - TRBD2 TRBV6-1 CASIRGGSTDTQYF TGTGCCAGCATTAGGGGAGGGAGCACAGATACGCAGTATTTT
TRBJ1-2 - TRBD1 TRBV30 CAWSHGTGDGYTF TGTGCCTGGAGCCACGGGACAGGGGATGGCTACACCTTC
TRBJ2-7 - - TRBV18 CASSPELGPYEQYF TGTGCCAGCTCACCAGAATTAGGGCCCTACGAGCAGTACTTC
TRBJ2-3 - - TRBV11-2 CASSLVSDTQYF TGTGCCAGCAGCTTAGTTTCAGATACGCAGTATTTT
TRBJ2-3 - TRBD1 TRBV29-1 CSVETGTGVLDTQYF TGCAGCGTTGAGACCGGGACAGGGGTCTTAGATACGCAGTATTTT
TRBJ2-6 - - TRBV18 CASTNLVSGANVLTF TGTGCCAGCACGAACCTTGTCTCTGGGGCCAACGTCCTGACTTTC
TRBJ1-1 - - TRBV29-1 CSVGGSLNTEAFF TGCAGCGTTGGTGGCAGTCTGAACACTGAAGCTTTCTTT
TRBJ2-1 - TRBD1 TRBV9 CASSVAPTGDNEQFF TGTGCCAGCAGCGTAGCTCCCACAGGGGACAATGAGCAGTTCTTC
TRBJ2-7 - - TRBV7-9 CASSYPSDSSRYEQYF TGTGCCAGCAGCTATCCTTCGGACTCCTCCCGCTACGAGCAGTACTTC
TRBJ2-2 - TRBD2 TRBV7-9 CASSLRSGSGELFF TGTGCCAGCAGCTTACGAAGCGGGAGCGGGGAGCTGTTTTTT
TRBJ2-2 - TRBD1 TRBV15 CATSTGQGAANTGELFF TGTGCCACCAGCACCGGACAGGGGGCGGCGAACACCGGGGAGCTGTTTTTT
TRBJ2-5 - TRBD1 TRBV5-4 CASSLTGGQETQYF TGTGCCAGCAGCCTGACAGGGGGCCAAGAGACCCAGTACTTC
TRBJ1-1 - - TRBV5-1 CASSLGTSNTEAFF TGCGCCAGCAGCTTAGGGACGTCGAACACTGAAGCTTTCTTT
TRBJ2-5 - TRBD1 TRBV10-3 CAIGDRGNTQETQYF TGTGCCATCGGGGACAGGGGAAATACCCAAGAGACCCAGTACTTC
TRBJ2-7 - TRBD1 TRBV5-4 CASSPGTAPTYEQYF TGTGCCAGCAGCCCCGGGACAGCGCCCACCTACGAGCAGTACTTC
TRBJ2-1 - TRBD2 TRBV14 CASSQPSGRLGEQFF TGTGCCAGCAGCCAGCCTAGCGGGAGACTTGGGGAGCAGTTCTTC
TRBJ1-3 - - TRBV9 CASSPRSNRAPFVGIYF TGTGCCAGCAGCCCTAGAAGTAACAGGGCCCCTTTCGTCGGCATATATTTT
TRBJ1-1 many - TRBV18 CASSPPLGGDAEAFF TGTGCCAGCTCACCACCGCTAGGGGGGGACGCTGAAGCTTTCTTT
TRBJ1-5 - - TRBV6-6 CASSLTRPRRPQHF TGTGCCAGCAGTTTAACAAGACCCCGTCGGCCCCAGCATTTT
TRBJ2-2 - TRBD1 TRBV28 CASRGQGNTGELFF TGTGCCAGCCGGGGACAGGGGAACACCGGGGAGCTGTTTTTT
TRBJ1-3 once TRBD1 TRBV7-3 CASSLTGGPGNTIYF TGTGCCAGCAGCTTAACAGGGGGCCCTGGAAACACCATATATTTT
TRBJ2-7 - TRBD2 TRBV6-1 CASSDAVRDYSYEQYF TGTGCCAGCAGTGACGCAGTCCGGGACTACTCCTACGAGCAGTACTTC
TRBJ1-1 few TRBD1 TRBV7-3 CASSLQGPNTEAFF TGTGCCAGCAGTTTACAGGGGCCTAACACTGAAGCTTTCTTT
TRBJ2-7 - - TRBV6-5 CASSYQLGQSYEQYF TGTGCCAGCAGTTACCAATTAGGGCAGTCCTACGAGCAGTACTTC
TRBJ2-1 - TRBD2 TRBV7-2 CASSLAGRASGRYNEQFF TGTGCCAGCAGCTTAGCGGGTCGGGCTAGCGGGAGATACAATGAGCAGTTCTTC
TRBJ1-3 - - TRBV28 CASSLRTEGNTIYF TGTGCCAGCAGTCTCCGGACAGAAGGAAACACCATATATTTT
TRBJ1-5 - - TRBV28 CASSFPVGSNQPQHF TGTGCCAGCAGTTTTCCGGTGGGTAGCAATCAGCCCCAGCATTTT
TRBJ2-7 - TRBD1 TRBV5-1 CASSPLPAQGVNEQYF TGCGCCAGCAGCCCTCTCCCGGCTCAGGGGGTTAACGAGCAGTACTTC
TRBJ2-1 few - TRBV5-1 CASSSGQTPFSSYNEQFF TGCGCCAGCAGCTCAGGGCAAACTCCATTTAGCTCCTACAATGAGCAGTTCTTC
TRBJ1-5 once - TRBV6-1 CASSETGSNQPQHF TGTGCCAGCAGTGAAACGGGTAGCAATCAGCCCCAGCATTTT
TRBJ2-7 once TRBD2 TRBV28 CASRGGTSGNYEQYF TGTGCCAGCAGGGGGGGGACTAGCGGGAACTACGAGCAGTACTTC
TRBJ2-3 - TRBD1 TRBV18 CASSPMTGVTDTQYF TGTGCCAGCTCACCAATGACAGGGGTCACAGATACGCAGTATTTT
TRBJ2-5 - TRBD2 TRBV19 CASSIVPGLVETQYF TGTGCCAGTAGTATAGTTCCGGGACTAGTGGAGACCCAGTACTTC
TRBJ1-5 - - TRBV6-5 CASSYTRNQPQHF TGTGCCAGCAGTTACACGCGCAATCAGCCCCAGCATTTT
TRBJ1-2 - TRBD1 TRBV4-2 CASRQDRDSPYGYTF TGTGCCAGCAGGCAAGATCGGGACAGCCCCTATGGCTACACCTTC
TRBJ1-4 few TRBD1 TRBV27 CASSKTGATNEKLFF TGTGCCAGCAGCAAGACAGGGGCAACTAATGAAAAACTGTTTTTT
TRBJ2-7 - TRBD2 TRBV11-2 CASSLKGLAGAYEQYF TGTGCCAGCAGCTTAAAAGGCCTAGCGGGGGCCTACGAGCAGTACTTC
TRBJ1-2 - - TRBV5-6 CASSAAGGRIYGYTF TGTGCCAGCAGCGCCGCGGGGGGACGTATCTATGGCTACACCTTC